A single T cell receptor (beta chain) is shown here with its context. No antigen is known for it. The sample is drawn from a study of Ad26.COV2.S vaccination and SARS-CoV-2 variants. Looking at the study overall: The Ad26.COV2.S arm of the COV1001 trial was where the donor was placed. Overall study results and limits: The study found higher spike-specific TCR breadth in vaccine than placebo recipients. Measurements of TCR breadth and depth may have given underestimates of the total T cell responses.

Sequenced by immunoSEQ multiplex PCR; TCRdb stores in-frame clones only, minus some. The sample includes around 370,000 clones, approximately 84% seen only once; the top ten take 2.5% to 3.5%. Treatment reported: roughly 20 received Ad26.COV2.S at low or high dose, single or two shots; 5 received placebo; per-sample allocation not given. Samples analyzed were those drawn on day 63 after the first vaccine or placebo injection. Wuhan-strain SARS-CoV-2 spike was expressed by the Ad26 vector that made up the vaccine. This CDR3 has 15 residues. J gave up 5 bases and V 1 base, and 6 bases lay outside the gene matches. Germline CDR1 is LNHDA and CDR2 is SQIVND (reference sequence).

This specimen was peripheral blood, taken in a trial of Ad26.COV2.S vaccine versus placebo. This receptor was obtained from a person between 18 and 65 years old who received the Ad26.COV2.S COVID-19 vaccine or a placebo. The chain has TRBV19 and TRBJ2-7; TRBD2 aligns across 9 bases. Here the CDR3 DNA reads TGTGCCAGTAGTATAGGACTAGCGGCAAGCCACGAGCAGTACTTC. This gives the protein CASSIGLAASHEQYF. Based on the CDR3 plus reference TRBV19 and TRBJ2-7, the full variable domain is DGGITQSPKYLFRKEGQNVTLSCEQNLNHDAMYWYRQDPGQGLRLIYYSQIVNDFQKGDIAEGYSVSREKKESFPLTVTSAQKNPTAFYLCASSIGLAASHEQYFGPGTRLTVT.